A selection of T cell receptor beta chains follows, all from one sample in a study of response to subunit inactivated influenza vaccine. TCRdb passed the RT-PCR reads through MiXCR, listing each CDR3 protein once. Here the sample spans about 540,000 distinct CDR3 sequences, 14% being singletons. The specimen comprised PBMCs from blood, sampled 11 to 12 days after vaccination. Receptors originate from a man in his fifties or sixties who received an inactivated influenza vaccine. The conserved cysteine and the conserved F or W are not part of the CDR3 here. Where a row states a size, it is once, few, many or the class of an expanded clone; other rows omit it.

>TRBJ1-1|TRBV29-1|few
SVEEASTEAF
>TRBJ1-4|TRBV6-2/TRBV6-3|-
ASSRDSYEKLF
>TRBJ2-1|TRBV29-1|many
SVGTSGYNEQF
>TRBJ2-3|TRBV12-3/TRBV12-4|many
ASSSFSGGLANTQY
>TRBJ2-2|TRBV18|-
ASSPPSITGELF
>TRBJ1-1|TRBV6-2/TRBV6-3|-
ASSYSRGHTFEAF
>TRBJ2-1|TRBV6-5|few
ASSSPWSSYNEQF
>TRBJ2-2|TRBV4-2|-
ASMDGTNTGELF
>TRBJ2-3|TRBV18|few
ASSPPMRQATQY
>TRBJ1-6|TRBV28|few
ASSSYRDSARGNSPLH
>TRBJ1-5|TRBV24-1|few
ATSDQYSNQPQH
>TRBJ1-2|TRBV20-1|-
SARPGTGNYGYT
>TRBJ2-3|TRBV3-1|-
ASSQEWDSISDTQY